The present TCR beta chain was sequenced within a study of blood T cell repertoires in COVID-19. Study-wide background: Samples of COVID-19 (acute and convalescent) were obtained from the United States, Italy and Spain. PBMCs, B-cell-depleted T cells, or T cells provided the cDNA or gDNA that made up the material.

How the authors handled the data: Researchers report that nucleated cell counts were estimated from reference gene primer amplification. Assay: immunoSEQ multiplex PCR; the TCRdb copy retains only in-frame clones and omits some. Clonal size and the V and J genes are those of that table, whereas D and trimming came from the DNA. The data contain approximately 85,000 clones, roughly nine tenths of them singletons. V gave up 10 bases and J gave up 9 bases; unmatched junction bases: 4. Germline CDR1 reads SNHLY; CDR2 reads FYNNEI. This CDR3 comprises 11 residues. The chain is built from TRBV2 and TRBJ2-1, with 9 bases identical to TRBD1. The TCR originated in a man aged 45-65 years with acute or convalescent COVID-19. The sequenced material came from peripheral blood. CDR3 sequence: CAIGQGLEQFF. The CDR3 DNA reads as TGTGCCATCGGACAGGGGCTTGAGCAGTTCTTC. Based on the CDR3 plus reference TRBV2 and TRBJ2-1, the full variable domain is EPEVTQTPSHQVTQMGQEVILRCVPISNHLYFYWYRQILGQKVEFLVSFYNNEISEKSEIFDDQFSVERPDGSNFTLKIRSTKLEDSAMYFCAIGQGLEQFFGPGTRLTVL.